Ten or more counts support the clone carrying this T cell receptor beta chain. This sample was taken from a study of T cells after yellow fever vaccination. Across the whole study: When fractions had low cell numbers, they were prepared with SMART-Seq v4 Ultra Low Input.

Trimming at V came to 1 base and at J to 3 bases, leaving 2 bases not matched to a gene. Germline CDR1 is LGHNA and CDR2 is YSLEER. CDR3 length equals 14 residues. UMIs were added to TCR cDNA along with a universal primer site when it was made by 5'RACE template switching. TCRdb re-called the 5' RACE reads through MiXCR, storing one row per CDR3 protein. The sample holds over 150,000 distinct CDR3 sequences, 5.5% to 7.5% seen once. The chain carries TRBV4-3 and TRBJ2-5, with 7 bases that match TRBD2. The starting material was CD4+ T cells sorted from PBMCs, obtained on the day of the first yellow fever vaccination. This TCR derives from a young man who received the YFV17D yellow fever vaccine. As DNA, the CDR3 is TGCGCCAGCAGCCAAGCAGGACTAGAAGAGACCCAGTACTTC. Its protein is CASSQAGLEETQYF.